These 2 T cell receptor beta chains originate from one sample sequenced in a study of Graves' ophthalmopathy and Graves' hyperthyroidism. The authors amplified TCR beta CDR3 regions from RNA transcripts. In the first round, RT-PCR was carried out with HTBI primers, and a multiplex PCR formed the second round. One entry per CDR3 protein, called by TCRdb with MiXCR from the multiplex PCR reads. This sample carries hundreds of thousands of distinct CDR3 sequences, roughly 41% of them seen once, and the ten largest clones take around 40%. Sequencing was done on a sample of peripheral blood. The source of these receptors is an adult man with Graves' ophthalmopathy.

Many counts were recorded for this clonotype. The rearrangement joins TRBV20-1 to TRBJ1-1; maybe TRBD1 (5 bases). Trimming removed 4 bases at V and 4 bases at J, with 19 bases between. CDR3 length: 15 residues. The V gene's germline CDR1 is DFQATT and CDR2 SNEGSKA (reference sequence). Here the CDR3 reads CSAKGIGHGSTEAFF. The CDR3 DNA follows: TGCAGTGCTAAAGGAATAGGACATGGCAGCACTGAAGCTTTCTTT.

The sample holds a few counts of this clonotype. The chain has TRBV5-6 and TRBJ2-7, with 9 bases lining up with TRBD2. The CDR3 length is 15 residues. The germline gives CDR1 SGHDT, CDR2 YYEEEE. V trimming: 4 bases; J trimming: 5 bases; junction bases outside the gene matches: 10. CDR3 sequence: CASSPLSGSSDEQYF. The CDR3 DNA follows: TGTGCCAGCAGCCCCCTTAGCGGGAGTAGCGACGAGCAGTACTTC.